Listed below are T cell receptor beta chains from one sample, sequenced in a study of molecular identifiers for immune sequencing clone quantification. A single record per CDR3 protein comes from TCRdb applying MiXCR to the PCR reads. The data hold some 100,000 distinct CDR3 sequences, with under 20% observed a single time. The sequenced material came from naive CD8+ T cells from blood, with Jurkat cell RNA spiked in. These receptors were obtained from a human donor in good health. Some libraries in this study had Jurkat cell RNA spiked in. The CDR3 runs from the conserved cysteine through the conserved F or W. The order of the fields is CDR3 protein, CDR3 DNA, CDR3 length, clone size, J gene, V gene, D gene. A D gene is named only where the DNA matches it firmly. Only some rows state a clone size, as once, few, many or a class for expanded clones.

CDR3 protein: CASTVGTGELFF
CDR3 DNA: TGTGCCAGTACCGTGGGTACCGGGGAGCTGTTTTTT
CDR3 length: 12
clone size: many
J gene: TRBJ2-2
V gene: TRBV19
D gene: NA

CDR3 protein: CASREGLAVTYEQYF
CDR3 DNA: TGTGCCAGCCGGGAGGGACTAGCGGTAACCTACGAGCAGTACTTC
CDR3 length: 15
clone size: many
J gene: TRBJ2-7
V gene: TRBV19
D gene: TRBD2

CDR3 protein: CASSYSGDSYEQYF
CDR3 DNA: TGTGCCAGCAGCTATAGTGGGGACTCCTACGAGCAGTACTTC
CDR3 length: 14
clone size: many
J gene: TRBJ2-7
V gene: TRBV28
D gene: NA

CDR3 protein: CASSPLASEQFF
CDR3 DNA: TGTGCCAGCAGCCCACTCGCGTCTGAGCAGTTCTTC
CDR3 length: 12
clone size: many
J gene: TRBJ2-1
V gene: TRBV11-2
D gene: NA

CDR3 protein: CASSFQGLAGGRETQYF
CDR3 DNA: TGTGCCAGCAGCTTTCAAGGACTAGCGGGGGGGCGAGAGACCCAGTACTTC
CDR3 length: 17
clone size: few
J gene: TRBJ2-5
V gene: TRBV11-2
D gene: TRBD2

CDR3 protein: CASSSPLGLSGYGYTF
CDR3 DNA: TGTGCCAGCAGCTCCCCGCTGGGACTCTCCGGATATGGCTACACCTTC
CDR3 length: 16
clone size: many
J gene: TRBJ1-2
V gene: TRBV9
D gene: NA

CDR3 protein: CSVEGQGRFVSYGYTF
CDR3 DNA: TGCAGCGTTGAAGGACAGGGGCGGTTTGTTAGCTATGGCTACACCTTC
CDR3 length: 16
clone size: many
J gene: TRBJ1-2
V gene: TRBV29-1
D gene: TRBD1

CDR3 protein: CASSNRDSNNEQFF
CDR3 DNA: TGTGCCAGCAGTAACCGGGACAGTAACAATGAGCAGTTCTTC
CDR3 length: 14
clone size: many
J gene: TRBJ2-1
V gene: TRBV28
D gene: TRBD1

CDR3 protein: CASSDSDAGDLEDTQYF
CDR3 DNA: TGTGCCAGCAGTGACTCAGATGCAGGGGATCTTGAGGATACGCAGTATTTT
CDR3 length: 17
clone size: many
J gene: TRBJ2-3
V gene: TRBV6-6
D gene: NA

CDR3 protein: CASSLLLTGAEGTEAFF
CDR3 DNA: TGTGCCAGCAGTTTATTACTCACAGGGGCCGAAGGCACTGAAGCTTTCTTT
CDR3 length: 17
clone size: many
J gene: TRBJ1-1
V gene: TRBV28
D gene: TRBD1

CDR3 protein: CASTPWGGGEQFF
CDR3 DNA: TGTGCCAGCACCCCATGGGGGGGGGGTGAGCAGTTCTTC
CDR3 length: 13
clone size: many
J gene: TRBJ2-1
V gene: TRBV6-5
D gene: TRBD2

CDR3 protein: CSVVGLGGSSYNEQFF
CDR3 DNA: TGCAGCGTTGTAGGTCTTGGGGGAAGCTCCTACAATGAGCAGTTCTTC
CDR3 length: 16
clone size: many
J gene: TRBJ2-1
V gene: TRBV29-1
D gene: NA

CDR3 protein: CASSPVGFSYEQYF
CDR3 DNA: TGTGCCAGCAGCCCGGTGGGCTTCTCCTACGAGCAGTACTTC
CDR3 length: 14
clone size: many
J gene: TRBJ2-7
V gene: TRBV5-8
D gene: NA

CDR3 protein: CSVRRRLSYEQYF
CDR3 DNA: TGCAGTGTCCGCCGGCGGCTCTCCTACGAGCAGTACTTC
CDR3 length: 13
clone size: many
J gene: TRBJ2-7
V gene: TRBV20-1
D gene: NA

CDR3 protein: CASRREGLGDTQYF
CDR3 DNA: TGTGCCAGCAGGCGGGAAGGGCTTGGAGATACGCAGTATTTT
CDR3 length: 14
clone size: NA
J gene: TRBJ2-3
V gene: TRBV7-3
D gene: NA

CDR3 protein: CASSQKGGAHLNTEAFF
CDR3 DNA: TGTGCCAGCAGTCAAAAAGGGGGGGCCCACTTGAACACTGAAGCTTTCTTT
CDR3 length: 17
clone size: many
J gene: TRBJ1-1
V gene: TRBV3-1
D gene: NA

CDR3 protein: CASSSSGYAQYF
CDR3 DNA: TGTGCCAGCAGCTCCTCAGGGTACGCGCAGTACTTC
CDR3 length: 12
clone size: many
J gene: TRBJ2-7
V gene: TRBV28
D gene: NA

CDR3 protein: CASSFRRGSTDTQYF
CDR3 DNA: TGTGCCAGCAGCTTCCGTCGGGGAAGCACAGATACGCAGTATTTT
CDR3 length: 15
clone size: many
J gene: TRBJ2-3
V gene: TRBV5-4
D gene: NA

CDR3 protein: CASSEPMEPQHF
CDR3 DNA: TGTGCCAGTAGCGAACCAATGGAGCCCCAGCATTTT
CDR3 length: 12
clone size: many
J gene: TRBJ1-5
V gene: TRBV19
D gene: NA

CDR3 protein: CASSRRQGMGEKLFF
CDR3 DNA: TGTGCCAGCAGCCGAAGACAGGGTATGGGTGAAAAACTGTTTTTT
CDR3 length: 15
clone size: many
J gene: TRBJ1-4
V gene: TRBV13
D gene: TRBD1

CDR3 protein: CASSPRQGARLEQYF
CDR3 DNA: TGCGCCAGCAGCCCTAGACAGGGGGCGCGGCTCGAGCAGTACTTC
CDR3 length: 15
clone size: many
J gene: TRBJ2-7
V gene: TRBV4-1
D gene: TRBD1

CDR3 protein: CATGVRGSGELFF
CDR3 DNA: TGTGCCACCGGGGTTAGAGGATCCGGGGAGCTGTTTTTT
CDR3 length: 13
clone size: many
J gene: TRBJ2-2
V gene: TRBV15
D gene: NA

CDR3 protein: CASSTRASGSYEQYF
CDR3 DNA: TGTGCCAGCAGTACCCGGGCTAGCGGCTCCTACGAGCAGTACTTC
CDR3 length: 15
clone size: many
J gene: TRBJ2-7
V gene: TRBV27
D gene: TRBD2

CDR3 protein: CASSPGTQVVETQYF
CDR3 DNA: TGTGCCAGCAGCCCCGGGACACAGGTCGTGGAGACCCAGTACTTC
CDR3 length: 15
clone size: many
J gene: TRBJ2-5
V gene: TRBV7-2
D gene: NA

CDR3 protein: CASRGDFYEQYF
CDR3 DNA: TGTGCCAGCAGGGGGGACTTCTACGAGCAGTACTTC
CDR3 length: 12
clone size: many
J gene: TRBJ2-7
V gene: TRBV7-2
D gene: NA

CDR3 protein: CASSHKMRGYNEQFF
CDR3 DNA: TGTGCCAGCAGCCACAAAATGAGGGGGTACAATGAGCAGTTCTTC
CDR3 length: 15
clone size: few
J gene: TRBJ2-1
V gene: TRBV5-8
D gene: NA

CDR3 protein: CASSLGPSDTEAFF
CDR3 DNA: TGCGCCAGCAGCCTGGGACCTTCGGACACTGAAGCTTTCTTT
CDR3 length: 14
clone size: NA
J gene: TRBJ1-1
V gene: TRBV5-1
D gene: NA

CDR3 protein: CASSQRLAMNTEAFF
CDR3 DNA: TGCGCCAGCAGCCAAAGGTTAGCGATGAACACTGAAGCTTTCTTT
CDR3 length: 15
clone size: many
J gene: TRBJ1-1
V gene: TRBV4-3
D gene: NA

CDR3 protein: CASSQEITGVTDTQYF
CDR3 DNA: TGCGCCAGCAGCCAAGAGATAACAGGGGTCACAGATACGCAGTATTTT
CDR3 length: 16
clone size: many
J gene: TRBJ2-3
V gene: TRBV4-3
D gene: TRBD1

CDR3 protein: CASSFGQGYTDTQYF
CDR3 DNA: TGTGCCAGCAGTTTCGGACAGGGATACACAGATACGCAGTATTTT
CDR3 length: 15
clone size: many
J gene: TRBJ2-3
V gene: TRBV12-3/TRBV12-4
D gene: TRBD1

CDR3 protein: CASSLEGQSSYEQYF
CDR3 DNA: TGCGCCAGCAGCTTGGAAGGACAGAGCTCCTACGAGCAGTACTTC
CDR3 length: 15
clone size: many
J gene: TRBJ2-7
V gene: TRBV5-1
D gene: NA

CDR3 protein: CASSLAAAANYGYTF
CDR3 DNA: TGTGCCAGCAGCTTAGCGGCGGCAGCTAACTATGGCTACACCTTC
CDR3 length: 15
clone size: many
J gene: TRBJ1-2
V gene: TRBV7-9
D gene: NA

CDR3 protein: CSARALAGGPNSPLHF
CDR3 DNA: TGCAGTGCTAGAGCTTTGGCAGGGGGCCCAAACTCACCCCTCCACTTT
CDR3 length: 16
clone size: NA
J gene: TRBJ1-6
V gene: TRBV20-1
D gene: TRBD1

CDR3 protein: CASNPGLARSYEQYF
CDR3 DNA: TGTGCCAGCAACCCGGGACTAGCGCGTTCCTACGAGCAGTACTTC
CDR3 length: 15
clone size: many
J gene: TRBJ2-7
V gene: TRBV6-1
D gene: TRBD2

CDR3 protein: CASTVSDGGTQYF
CDR3 DNA: TGTGCCAGCACGGTCTCTGACGGGGGGACCCAGTACTTC
CDR3 length: 13
clone size: many
J gene: TRBJ2-5
V gene: TRBV2
D gene: NA

CDR3 protein: CASSYLNTDTQYF
CDR3 DNA: TGTGCCAGCAGCTACCTTAACACAGATACGCAGTATTTT
CDR3 length: 13
clone size: many
J gene: TRBJ2-3
V gene: TRBV27
D gene: NA

CDR3 protein: CASSLEGGGRAGTDTQYF
CDR3 DNA: TGTGCCAGCAGCTTAGAAGGAGGCGGGAGGGCAGGAACAGATACGCAGTATTTT
CDR3 length: 18
clone size: many
J gene: TRBJ2-3
V gene: TRBV11-2
D gene: TRBD2

CDR3 protein: CSVWTPDTQYF
CDR3 DNA: TGCAGCGTATGGACACCTGATACGCAGTATTTT
CDR3 length: 11
clone size: many
J gene: TRBJ2-3
V gene: TRBV29-1
D gene: NA

CDR3 protein: CASSNRGEGLTEAFF
CDR3 DNA: TGTGCCAGCAGCAATAGGGGGGAGGGACTCACTGAAGCTTTCTTT
CDR3 length: 15
clone size: many
J gene: TRBJ1-1
V gene: TRBV7-9
D gene: NA

CDR3 protein: CASSQDRQGTGELFF
CDR3 DNA: TGCGCCAGCAGCCAAGATAGGCAGGGGACCGGGGAGCTGTTTTTT
CDR3 length: 15
clone size: many
J gene: TRBJ2-2
V gene: TRBV4-3
D gene: NA